These T cell receptor beta chains were read from a single sample in a study of blood T cell repertoires in COVID-19. Method: immunoSEQ multiplex PCR; TCRdb's copy keeps in-frame clones and lacks some. Of about 220,000 clones in the sample, 70% to 85% were seen once. The material sequenced was PBMCs or T cells enriched from blood (not recorded which). These TCRs come from a woman in her fifties or sixties who had recovered from COVID-19. The CDR3 runs from the conserved cysteine through the conserved F or W. The D gene is left open where the match is weak. Size is omitted from some rows. Given values are once, few, many or a class for expanded clones.

J gene: TRBJ2-3
V gene: TRBV12-5
clone size: NA
D gene: TRBD1
CDR3 protein: CASGLAGTGGTDTQYF
CDR3 DNA: TGTGCTAGTGGTTTAGCCGGGACAGGGGGCACAGATACGCAGTATTTT

J gene: TRBJ2-7
V gene: TRBV19
clone size: NA
D gene: NA
CDR3 protein: CASSVGHLSYEQYF
CDR3 DNA: TGTGCCAGTAGTGTCGGACACCTATCCTACGAGCAGTACTTC

J gene: TRBJ2-2
V gene: TRBV5-1
clone size: NA
D gene: NA
CDR3 protein: CASSGGGTQEAGELFF
CDR3 DNA: TGCGCCAGCAGCGGAGGAGGGACTCAAGAAGCCGGGGAGCTGTTTTTT

J gene: TRBJ2-1
V gene: TRBV15
clone size: NA
D gene: TRBD2
CDR3 protein: CATSPEAGGLLFF
CDR3 DNA: TGTGCCACCAGCCCAGAAGCGGGAGGCCTACTGTTCTTC

J gene: TRBJ2-3
V gene: TRBV29-1
clone size: NA
D gene: NA
CDR3 protein: CSVEDRMGPGGTDTQYF
CDR3 DNA: TGCAGCGTTGAAGATCGAATGGGCCCAGGGGGCACAGATACGCAGTATTTT

J gene: TRBJ2-1
V gene: TRBV27
clone size: once
D gene: NA
CDR3 protein: CASSLSRGLGNEQFF
CDR3 DNA: TGTGCCAGCAGTTTATCAAGGGGCTTAGGAAATGAGCAGTTCTTC

J gene: TRBJ2-4
V gene: TRBV28
clone size: NA
D gene: NA
CDR3 protein: CASSPTVNAKNIQYF
CDR3 DNA: TGTGCCAGCAGCCCGACAGTAAATGCCAAAAACATTCAGTACTTC

J gene: TRBJ2-3
V gene: TRBV30
clone size: NA
D gene: NA
CDR3 protein: CAWSVSGGATDTQYF
CDR3 DNA: TGTGCCTGGAGTGTATCGGGCGGGGCCACCGATACGCAGTATTTT

J gene: TRBJ1-4
V gene: TRBV5-6
clone size: NA
D gene: TRBD1
CDR3 protein: CASRETGTGNEKLFF
CDR3 DNA: TGTGCCAGCAGGGAAACCGGGACAGGGAATGAAAAACTGTTTTTT

J gene: TRBJ2-7
V gene: TRBV2
clone size: NA
D gene: NA
CDR3 protein: CASSGAQGLMNEQYF
CDR3 DNA: TGTGCCAGTTCAGGGGCACAAGGCCTAATGAACGAGCAGTACTTC

J gene: TRBJ1-2
V gene: TRBV19
clone size: NA
D gene: TRBD1
CDR3 protein: CASSIQTGVDNYGYTF
CDR3 DNA: TGTGCCAGTAGTATCCAGACAGGGGTGGATAACTATGGCTACACCTTC

J gene: TRBJ2-1
V gene: TRBV7-3
clone size: NA
D gene: TRBD2
CDR3 protein: CASSSGLAGDEQFF
CDR3 DNA: TGTGCCAGCAGCTCCGGACTAGCTGGGGATGAGCAGTTCTTC

J gene: TRBJ1-3
V gene: TRBV19
clone size: NA
D gene: TRBD1
CDR3 protein: CASSRTGSVSGNTIYF
CDR3 DNA: TGTGCCAGTAGTAGGACAGGGTCGGTATCTGGAAACACCATATATTTT

J gene: TRBJ2-7
V gene: TRBV19
clone size: few
D gene: TRBD1
CDR3 protein: CASSGPGTATYEQYF
CDR3 DNA: TGTGCCAGTAGTGGCCCTGGGACAGCTACCTACGAGCAGTACTTC

J gene: TRBJ2-7
V gene: TRBV5-5
clone size: NA
D gene: TRBD1
CDR3 protein: CASSPAGTAFTASYEQYF
CDR3 DNA: TGTGCCAGCAGCCCGGCCGGGACAGCATTCACTGCATCCTACGAGCAGTACTTC

J gene: TRBJ1-5
V gene: TRBV7-2
clone size: NA
D gene: NA
CDR3 protein: CASSPRGDNQPQHF
CDR3 DNA: TGTGCCAGCAGCCCTAGAGGTGACAATCAGCCCCAGCATTTT

J gene: TRBJ2-2
V gene: TRBV27
clone size: NA
D gene: TRBD1
CDR3 protein: CASSLNQGVVGELFF
CDR3 DNA: TGTGCCAGCAGTTTAAATCAGGGGGTTGTCGGGGAGCTGTTTTTT

J gene: TRBJ2-6
V gene: TRBV7-2
clone size: once
D gene: NA
CDR3 protein: CASSLVGGSGANVLTF
CDR3 DNA: TGTGCCAGCAGCTTAGTAGGAGGCTCTGGGGCCAACGTCCTGACTTTC

J gene: TRBJ1-1
V gene: TRBV6-5
clone size: once
D gene: TRBD1
CDR3 protein: CASSLQGVWTEAFF
CDR3 DNA: TGTGCCAGCAGTTTACAGGGGGTTTGGACTGAAGCTTTCTTT

J gene: TRBJ2-1
V gene: TRBV18
clone size: NA
D gene: NA
CDR3 protein: CASSPQGHLSSYNEQFF
CDR3 DNA: TGTGCCAGCTCACCACAGGGACACCTGAGCTCCTACAATGAGCAGTTCTTC

J gene: TRBJ2-7
V gene: TRBV19
clone size: NA
D gene: TRBD2
CDR3 protein: CATGTSGYEQYF
CDR3 DNA: TGTGCCACAGGGACTAGCGGCTACGAGCAGTACTTC

J gene: TRBJ2-3
V gene: TRBV19
clone size: NA
D gene: TRBD2
CDR3 protein: CASSVLAGGSTDTQYF
CDR3 DNA: TGTGCCAGTAGTGTTTTAGCGGGAGGTAGCACAGATACGCAGTATTTT

J gene: TRBJ1-6
V gene: TRBV12-3/TRBV12-4
clone size: few
D gene: NA
CDR3 protein: CASSSSRSPLHF
CDR3 DNA: TGTGCCAGCAGTTCCTCACGGTCACCCCTCCACTTT

J gene: TRBJ2-2
V gene: TRBV7-8
clone size: NA
D gene: TRBD2
CDR3 protein: CASSLGGSTTGELFF
CDR3 DNA: TGTGCCAGCAGCTTAGGCGGGAGCACCACCGGGGAGCTGTTTTTT

J gene: TRBJ2-3
V gene: TRBV5-5
clone size: once
D gene: TRBD1
CDR3 protein: CASSRGLPGQGFTDTQYF
CDR3 DNA: TGTGCCAGCAGCCGGGGGCTACCGGGACAGGGTTTTACAGATACGCAGTATTTT

J gene: TRBJ2-7
V gene: TRBV5-1
clone size: NA
D gene: TRBD2
CDR3 protein: CASSSGLAGAYEQYF
CDR3 DNA: TGCGCCAGCAGCTCTGGACTAGCGGGTGCCTACGAGCAGTACTTC

J gene: TRBJ1-2
V gene: TRBV6-5
clone size: few
D gene: NA
CDR3 protein: CASSMGQLGGYTF
CDR3 DNA: TGTGCCAGCAGTATGGGACAATTGGGTGGCTACACCTTC

J gene: TRBJ2-4
V gene: TRBV7-8
clone size: NA
D gene: TRBD1
CDR3 protein: CASSWAQGEALAKNIQYF
CDR3 DNA: TGTGCCAGCAGTTGGGCACAGGGGGAAGCTTTAGCCAAAAACATTCAGTACTTC

J gene: TRBJ2-3
V gene: TRBV20-1
clone size: once
D gene: TRBD1
CDR3 protein: CSASWGQGGDTQYF
CDR3 DNA: TGCAGTGCTAGTTGGGGACAGGGTGGTGATACGCAGTATTTT

J gene: TRBJ1-5
V gene: TRBV6-5
clone size: NA
D gene: TRBD1
CDR3 protein: CASSSAGQGNQPQHF
CDR3 DNA: TGTGCCAGCAGTTCCGCGGGACAGGGAAATCAGCCCCAGCATTTT

J gene: TRBJ2-5
V gene: TRBV19
clone size: NA
D gene: NA
CDR3 protein: CASSPGRRKGETQYF
CDR3 DNA: TGTGCCAGTAGCCCCGGACGGAGGAAAGGGGAGACCCAGTACTTC

J gene: TRBJ1-4
V gene: TRBV2
clone size: NA
D gene: TRBD1
CDR3 protein: CASADRGDEKLFF
CDR3 DNA: TGTGCCAGCGCCGACAGGGGGGATGAAAAACTGTTTTTT

J gene: TRBJ1-2
V gene: TRBV5-5
clone size: NA
D gene: TRBD1
CDR3 protein: CASSRDRGLLGYTF
CDR3 DNA: TGTGCCAGCAGCAGGGACAGGGGGCTCCTTGGCTACACCTTC

J gene: TRBJ1-2
V gene: TRBV2
clone size: NA
D gene: NA
CDR3 protein: CASSEALGVGGYTF
CDR3 DNA: TGTGCCAGCAGTGAAGCGCTAGGGGTAGGGGGCTACACCTTC

J gene: TRBJ2-7
V gene: TRBV7-8
clone size: NA
D gene: TRBD2
CDR3 protein: CASSRGTSGSYEQYF
CDR3 DNA: TGTGCCAGCAGCAGGGGAACTAGCGGGTCGTACGAGCAGTACTTC

J gene: TRBJ2-5
V gene: TRBV11-2
clone size: NA
D gene: NA
CDR3 protein: CASSSPPVQETQYF
CDR3 DNA: TGTGCCAGCAGCTCCCCCCCTGTACAAGAGACCCAGTACTTC

J gene: TRBJ1-6
V gene: TRBV11-2
clone size: NA
D gene: NA
CDR3 protein: CASSLDPGISPLHF
CDR3 DNA: TGTGCCAGCAGCTTAGATCCGGGGATTTCACCCCTCCACTTT